The clone carrying this T cell receptor beta chain was seen more than once but under ten times. The antigen is undetermined. Expressed TCRB transcripts were sequenced because the isolated RNA had all been reverse transcribed beforehand. There were 3 million to 4 million reads on average in the naive, central memory and regulatory T cell samples. Sequenced by immunoSEQ multiplex PCR; TCRdb stores in-frame clones only, minus some. The sample contains hundreds of thousands of clones, about a sixth of which appear only once. Blood was collected once per donor into heparin, averaging approximately 0.11 L. V dropped 5 bases and J dropped 4; count of bases not matched to a gene: 3. The CDR3 contains 13 residues. Germline CDR1 reads SQVTM; CDR2 reads ANQGSEA. The data are from a study of beta chain features in type 1 diabetes. Whole-study results and caveats: Naive, central memory and Treg TCRB repertoires seemed to resemble each other more closely in patients than they did in healthy donors. HLA influence on TCRB rearrangement stayed unresolved here.

The clonotype was recovered from a man younger than 30 in good health. Sequences were obtained from naive CD4+ T cells from blood. The chain combines TRBV29-1 with TRBJ1-4; 8 nucleotides align to TRBD1. In nucleotides, the CDR3 is TGCAGCGTTCCAGGGGGCCTTAATGAAAAACTGTTTTTT. Amino acids: CSVPGGLNEKLFF.